These T cell receptor beta chains were read from a single sample in a study of blood T cell repertoires in COVID-19. The repertoire was sequenced with immunoSEQ multiplex PCR; TCRdb's copy has only in-frame clones and lacks some. The table records some 240,000 clones, around 82% of them present only once. The source material was peripheral blood. These receptors all come from a woman in her 70s with acute or convalescent COVID-19. Each CDR3 is given with its conserved first and last residue. D genes are given only for firm matches. Clone size, where shown, is once, few, many, or a class for clones that have expanded.

V,J,size,D,CDR3,DNA
TRBV29-1,TRBJ2-7,-,-,CSVELAGRSYEQYF,TGCAGCGTTGAATTGGCAGGGCGCTCCTACGAGCAGTACTTC
TRBV27,TRBJ1-2,-,-,CASSLGQGNYGYTF,TGTGCCAGCAGTTTAGGCCAGGGGAACTATGGCTACACCTTC
TRBV7-6,TRBJ2-1,-,TRBD2,CASSLVASGGYNEQFF,TGTGCCAGCAGCTTAGTGGCTAGCGGGGGGTACAATGAGCAGTTCTTC
TRBV19,TRBJ2-5,-,-,CASSVDSNRRETQYF,TGTGCCAGTAGTGTCGACTCAAACCGGAGGGAGACCCAGTACTTC
TRBV25-1,TRBJ2-2,-,-,CASSEFVGELFF,TGTGCCAGCAGTGAATTCGTCGGGGAGCTGTTTTTT
TRBV7-2,TRBJ2-1,once,TRBD2,CASSSPGTSGRDNEQFF,TGTGCCAGCAGCTCGCCCGGGACTAGCGGAAGGGACAATGAGCAGTTCTTC
TRBV9,TRBJ1-6,-,-,CASSVELSNSPLHF,TGTGCCAGCAGCGTTGAACTGTCTAATTCACCCCTCCACTTT
TRBV12-5,TRBJ1-3,-,-,CASGQEISGNTIYF,TGTGCTAGTGGACAGGAGATCTCTGGAAACACCATATATTTT
TRBV9,TRBJ1-3,-,-,CASSARATGNTIYF,TGTGCCAGCAGCGCTAGAGCTACCGGAAACACCATATATTTT
TRBV3-1/TRBV3-2,TRBJ1-5,once,-,CASSQAPSGEQPQHF,TGTGCCAGCAGCCAAGCACCGAGCGGGGAACAGCCCCAGCATTTT
TRBV4-1,TRBJ1-3,few,-,CASSQISGMLAGNTIYF,TGCGCCAGCAGCCAAATCTCAGGGATGTTGGCTGGAAACACCATATATTTT
TRBV7-3,TRBJ2-2,-,TRBD1,CASSPFGTATNTGELFF,TGTGCCAGCAGCCCTTTTGGGACAGCCACGAACACCGGGGAGCTGTTTTTT
TRBV6-1,TRBJ2-2,once,TRBD2,CASSEASGGAGTGELFF,TGTGCCAGCAGTGAGGCCAGCGGGGGGGCAGGAACCGGGGAGCTGTTTTTT
TRBV28,TRBJ2-7,-,TRBD1,CASRSGTGYEQYF,TGTGCCAGCAGGTCCGGGACAGGTTACGAGCAGTACTTC
TRBV5-1,TRBJ2-5,-,TRBD1,CASSLGGGQGASTQYF,TGCGCCAGCAGCTTGGGTGGGGGACAGGGGGCGTCGACCCAGTACTTC
TRBV3-1/TRBV3-2,TRBJ2-1,-,TRBD2,CASSQETSGPSYNEQFF,TGTGCCAGCAGCCAAGAGACTAGCGGTCCCTCCTACAATGAGCAGTTCTTC
TRBV7-3,TRBJ2-5,-,-,CASSLRGGSEGTQYF,TGTGCCAGCAGCTTAAGAGGAGGCTCGGAAGGGACCCAGTACTTC
TRBV27,TRBJ1-4,-,-,CASSLPLKRLLLNEKLFF,TGTGCCAGCAGTTTACCCCTTAAAAGACTGCTCCTTAATGAAAAACTGTTTTTT
TRBV7-2,TRBJ2-3,few,-,CASSLTSLFTDTQYF,TGTGCCAGCAGCTTAACTTCGCTTTTCACAGATACGCAGTATTTT
TRBV24-1,TRBJ2-7,-,TRBD1,CATNYGRTGGPYGAREQYF,TGTGCCACCAACTACGGTAGGACAGGGGGTCCGTACGGAGCTAGGGAGCAGTACTTC
TRBV6-5,TRBJ2-2,-,-,CASSYFPGSNTGELFF,TGTGCCAGCAGTTATTTTCCAGGGTCGAACACCGGGGAGCTGTTTTTT
TRBV4-1,TRBJ1-1,once,-,CASSQVVGNTEAFF,TGCGCCAGCAGCCAAGTCGTCGGGAACACTGAAGCTTTCTTT
TRBV6-2/TRBV6-3,TRBJ1-2,-,TRBD1,CASSYNRGSFGYTF,TGTGCCAGCAGTTACAACAGGGGGAGTTTTGGCTACACCTTC
TRBV7-8,TRBJ1-2,-,-,CASSPGYGYTF,TGTGCCAGCAGCCCCGGTTATGGCTACACCTTC
TRBV19,TRBJ2-1,few,-,CASTPWLASYNEQFF,TGTGCCAGTACCCCCTGGCTAGCGTCCTACAATGAGCAGTTCTTC
TRBV7-8,TRBJ1-4,-,TRBD1,CATARTGGLGAEKLFF,TGTGCCACCGCTCGGACAGGGGGCCTCGGGGCGGAAAAACTGTTTTTT
TRBV5-6,TRBJ2-4,-,TRBD1,CASSLTGALAKNIQYF,TGTGCCAGCAGCTTGACAGGGGCCCTAGCCAAAAACATTCAGTACTTC
TRBV5-1,TRBJ2-7,-,TRBD2,CASSLIAGGPIYEQYF,TGCGCCAGCAGCTTAATAGCGGGGGGGCCAATCTACGAGCAGTACTTC
TRBV10-1,TRBJ2-7,-,TRBD2,CASSEMTSGVYEQYF,TGCGCCAGCAGTGAAATGACTAGCGGGGTCTACGAGCAGTACTTC
TRBV18,TRBJ2-3,-,-,CASSPLGPGIGTDTQYF,TGTGCCAGCTCACCACTTGGTCCAGGTATAGGCACAGATACGCAGTATTTT
TRBV7-2,TRBJ2-5,-,-,CASSLSSPETQYF,TGTGCCAGCAGCTTATCTAGCCCGGAGACCCAGTACTTC
TRBV5-6,TRBJ2-2,-,TRBD2,CASSPLGLAGGKNTGELFF,TGTGCCAGCAGCCCCCTTGGGCTAGCGGGGGGGAAAAACACCGGGGAGCTGTTTTTT
TRBV11-2,TRBJ2-2,-,-,CASSLLAGELFF,TGTGCCAGCAGCTTATTAGCCGGGGAGCTGTTTTTT
TRBV29-1,TRBJ2-1,-,-,CSASRGAGRDEQFF,TGCAGCGCTTCCCGGGGGGCAGGAAGGGATGAGCAGTTCTTC
TRBV20-1,TRBJ2-2,-,TRBD2,CSASQRGNTGELFF,TGCAGTGCTAGTCAGCGGGGTAACACCGGGGAGCTGTTTTTT
TRBV6-2/TRBV6-3,TRBJ1-1,-,TRBD1,CASSFPRTGRNTEAFF,TGTGCCAGCAGTTTCCCTCGGACAGGCCGAAACACTGAAGCTTTCTTT
TRBV19,TRBJ2-7,-,-,CASSIGRGIYEQYF,TGTGCCAGTAGTATAGGCAGGGGAATCTACGAGCAGTACTTC
TRBV9,TRBJ2-1,-,TRBD2,CASGRGGDSYNEQFF,TGTGCCAGCGGTCGCGGGGGGGACTCCTACAATGAGCAGTTCTTC
TRBV19,TRBJ2-5,-,TRBD2,CASSPTSGGETQYF,TGTGCCAGTAGTCCTACTAGCGGGGGAGAGACCCAGTACTTC
TRBV2,TRBJ2-2,-,-,CASSERAGHPGELFF,TGTGCCAGCAGTGAACGGGCGGGGCACCCCGGGGAGCTGTTTTTT
TRBV30,TRBJ1-1,-,TRBD1,CAWSKQGIGTEAFF,TGTGCCTGGAGCAAACAGGGGATAGGGACTGAAGCTTTCTTT